A single T cell receptor (beta chain) is shown here with its context. Clones were read by immunoSEQ multiplex PCR, and TCRdb kept only the in-frame ones, dropping some. Of approximately 330,000 clones in the sample, approximately 86% were seen once. The source of the sample is a study of blood T cell repertoires in COVID-19. The CDR3 totals 16 residues. In germline, CDR1 is MNHNS, CDR2 SASEGT. V was clipped by 4 bases and J by 3 bases, with 15 bases between them. During active infection, Seattle patients enrolled and were then monitored through disease. The sequence came from a man younger than 40 with COVID-19, enrolled during active disease. V usage is TRBV6-1 and J usage is TRBJ1-4; no firm D call. The source material was peripheral blood. The CDR3 DNA follows: TGTGCCAGCAGTGCTCGGGGAGGTCCGTCTAATGAAAAACTGTTTTTT. Protein: CASSARGGPSNEKLFF.